This TCR beta chain emerged from a study of blood T cell repertoires in COVID-19. TCRdb keeps only in-frame clones here, not all; method: immunoSEQ multiplex PCR. Of fewer than 400,000 clones detected, about 92% appear once; the ten largest clones hold 18%. The CDR3 contains 13 residues. Between the trimmed V and J ends, which lost 8 bases and 0 bases, there was a span of 11 bases. Germline V gene sequence: CDR1 SGHTA, CDR2 FQGNSA. Assignment of participants to cohorts was predicated upon participant-reported clinical history. The rearrangement links TRBV7-2 to TRBJ2-7; D call uncertain. This clonotype was obtained from a woman aged 25-40 years who had recovered from COVID-19. Specimen: PBMCs or T cells enriched from blood (not recorded which). The CDR3 sequence: CASAFSASYEQYF. The CDR3 DNA is TGTGCCAGCGCATTTAGTGCCTCCTACGAGCAGTACTTC.